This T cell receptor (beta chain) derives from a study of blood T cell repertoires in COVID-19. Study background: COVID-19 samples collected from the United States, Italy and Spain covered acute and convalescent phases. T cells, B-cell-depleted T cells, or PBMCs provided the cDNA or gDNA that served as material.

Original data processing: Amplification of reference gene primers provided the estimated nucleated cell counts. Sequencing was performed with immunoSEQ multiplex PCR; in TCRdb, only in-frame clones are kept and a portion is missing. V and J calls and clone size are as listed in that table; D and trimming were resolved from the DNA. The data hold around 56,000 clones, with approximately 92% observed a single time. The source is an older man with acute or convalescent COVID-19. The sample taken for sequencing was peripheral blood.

CDR3 protein: CSAIDRGKGQPQHF. The CDR3 DNA sequence: TGCAGTGCTATTGACAGGGGGAAAGGCCAGCCCCAGCATTTT. The rearrangement links TRBV20-1 to TRBJ1-5, with 9 bases fitting TRBD1. The germline V gene encodes CDR1 DFQATT and CDR2 SNEGSKA (reference sequence). This CDR3 has 14 residues. V was clipped by 4 bases and J by 7 bases; unmatched bases: 8.